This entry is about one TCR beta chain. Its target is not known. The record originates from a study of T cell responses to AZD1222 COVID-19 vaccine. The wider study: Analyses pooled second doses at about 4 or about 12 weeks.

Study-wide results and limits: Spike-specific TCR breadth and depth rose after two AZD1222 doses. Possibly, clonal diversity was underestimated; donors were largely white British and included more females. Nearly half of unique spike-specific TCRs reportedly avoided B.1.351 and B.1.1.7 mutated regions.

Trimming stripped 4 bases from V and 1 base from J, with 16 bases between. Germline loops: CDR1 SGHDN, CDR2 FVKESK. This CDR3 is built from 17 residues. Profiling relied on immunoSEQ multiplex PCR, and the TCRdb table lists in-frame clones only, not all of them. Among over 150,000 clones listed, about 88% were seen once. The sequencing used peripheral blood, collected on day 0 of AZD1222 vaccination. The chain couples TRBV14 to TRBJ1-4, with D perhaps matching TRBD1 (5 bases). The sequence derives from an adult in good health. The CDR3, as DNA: TGTGCCAGCAGCCCCCCGAAGGTGGGGGTAACTAATGAAAAACTGTTTTTT. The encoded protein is CASSPPKVGVTNEKLFF.